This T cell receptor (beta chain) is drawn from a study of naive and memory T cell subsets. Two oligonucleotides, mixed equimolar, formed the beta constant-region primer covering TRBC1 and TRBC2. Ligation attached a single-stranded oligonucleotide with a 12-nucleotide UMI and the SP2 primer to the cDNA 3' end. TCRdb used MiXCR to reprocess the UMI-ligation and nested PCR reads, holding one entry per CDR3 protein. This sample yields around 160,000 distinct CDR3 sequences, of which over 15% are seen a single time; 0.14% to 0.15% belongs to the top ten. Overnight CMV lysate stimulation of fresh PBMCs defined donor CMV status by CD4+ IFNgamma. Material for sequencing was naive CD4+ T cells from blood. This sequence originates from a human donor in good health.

The CDR3 sequence is CASSTGQGAGDTQYF. Here the CDR3 DNA reads TGTGCCAGCAGCACCGGACAGGGGGCCGGAGATACGCAGTATTTT. V and J are TRBV7-2 and TRBJ2-3; 11 bases map to TRBD1. The CDR3 covers 15 residues. V shed 5 bases and J 5 bases; nucleotides not matched to a gene: 6. The germline V gene has CDR1 SGHTA and CDR2 FQGNSA.